The entry below describes one TCR beta chain. Its target is unknown. Isolated RNA was reverse transcribed in full, so expressed TCRB transcripts were sequenced. The assay was immunoSEQ multiplex PCR, and TCRdb's table has in-frame clones only and misses some. The sample has 680,000 or so clones; over 10% are singletons. The sample originates from a study of beta chain features in type 1 diabetes. Findings and limits, study-wide: Across all four CD4+ subsets, people with type 1 diabetes showed modestly shorter TCRB CDR3s.

Blood was collected once per donor into heparin, averaging about 120 mL. Per germline, CDR1 SQVTM and CDR2 ANQGSEA. V lost 1 base and J 3 bases, leaving 8 bases between the germline ends. The CDR3 is 13 amino acids. The sequenced sample was naive CD4+ T cells from blood. The sequence derives from a man between 18 and 35 years old with type 1 diabetes. The gene calls are TRBV29-1 and TRBJ2-3; D may be TRBD1 or TRBD2 (5 bases each). The CDR3 coding sequence is TGCAGCGTTGAAGGGGGCGGGACAGATACGCAGTATTTT. Its translation is CSVEGGGTDTQYF.